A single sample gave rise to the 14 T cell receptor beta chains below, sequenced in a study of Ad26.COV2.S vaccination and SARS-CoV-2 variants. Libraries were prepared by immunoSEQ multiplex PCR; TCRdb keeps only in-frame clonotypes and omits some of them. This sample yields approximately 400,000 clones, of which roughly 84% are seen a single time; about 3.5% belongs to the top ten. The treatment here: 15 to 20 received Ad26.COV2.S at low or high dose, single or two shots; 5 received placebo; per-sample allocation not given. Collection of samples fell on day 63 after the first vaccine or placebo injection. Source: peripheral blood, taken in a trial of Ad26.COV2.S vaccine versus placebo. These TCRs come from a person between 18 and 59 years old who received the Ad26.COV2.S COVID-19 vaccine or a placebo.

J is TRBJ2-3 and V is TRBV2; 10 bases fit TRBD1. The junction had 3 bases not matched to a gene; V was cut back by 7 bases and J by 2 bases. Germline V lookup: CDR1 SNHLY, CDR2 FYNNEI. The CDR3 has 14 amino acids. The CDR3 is CASKDRGFTDTQYF. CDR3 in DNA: TGTGCCAGCAAGGACAGGGGGTTCACAGATACGCAGTATTTT.

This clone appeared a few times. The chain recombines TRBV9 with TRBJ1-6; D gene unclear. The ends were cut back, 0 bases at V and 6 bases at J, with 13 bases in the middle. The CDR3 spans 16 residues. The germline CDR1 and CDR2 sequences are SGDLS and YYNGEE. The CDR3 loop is CASSVATPGGNSPLHF. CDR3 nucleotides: TGTGCCAGCAGCGTAGCTACGCCAGGAGGTAATTCACCCCTCCACTTT.

CDR3 DNA: TGTGCCAGCTCACCACCGTCGGGCATTAAGAACACTGAAGCTTTCTTT. Translation: CASSPPSGIKNTEAFF. The chain employs TRBV18 and TRBJ1-1, with D hard to call. Per the germline V gene, CDR1 is KGHSH and CDR2 is LQKENI. V gave up 0 bases and J gave up 1 base, with 12 bases separating them. The CDR3 sequence is 16 residues long.

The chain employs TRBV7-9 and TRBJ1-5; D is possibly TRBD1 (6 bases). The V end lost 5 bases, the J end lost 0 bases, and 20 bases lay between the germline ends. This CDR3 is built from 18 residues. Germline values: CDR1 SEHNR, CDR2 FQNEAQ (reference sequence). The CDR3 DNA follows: TGTGCCAGCAGCCCACAAGGACAGCGGGTCCTTAGCAATCAGCCCCAGCATTTT. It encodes CASSPQGQRVLSNQPQHF.

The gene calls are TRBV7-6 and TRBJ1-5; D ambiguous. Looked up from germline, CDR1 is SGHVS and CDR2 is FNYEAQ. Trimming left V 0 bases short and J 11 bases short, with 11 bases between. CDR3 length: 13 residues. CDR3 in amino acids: CASSLAPGRTQHF. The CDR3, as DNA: TGTGCCAGCAGCTTAGCTCCGGGTCGGACCCAGCATTTT.

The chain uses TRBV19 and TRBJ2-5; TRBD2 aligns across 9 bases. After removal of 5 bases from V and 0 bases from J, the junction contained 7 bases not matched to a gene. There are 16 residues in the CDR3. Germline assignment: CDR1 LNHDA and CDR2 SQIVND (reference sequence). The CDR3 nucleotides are TGTGCCAGTAGTCTGGCTAGCGGGGAGCACCAAGAGACCCAGTACTTC. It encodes CASSLASGEHQETQYF.

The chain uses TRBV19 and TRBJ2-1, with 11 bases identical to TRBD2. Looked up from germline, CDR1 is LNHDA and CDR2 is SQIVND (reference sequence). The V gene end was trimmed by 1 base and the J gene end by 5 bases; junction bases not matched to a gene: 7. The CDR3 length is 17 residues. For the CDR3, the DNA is TGTGCCAGTAGTATAGCCGCGACTAGCGGGGCCCACAATGAGCAGTTCTTC. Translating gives CASSIAATSGAHNEQFF.

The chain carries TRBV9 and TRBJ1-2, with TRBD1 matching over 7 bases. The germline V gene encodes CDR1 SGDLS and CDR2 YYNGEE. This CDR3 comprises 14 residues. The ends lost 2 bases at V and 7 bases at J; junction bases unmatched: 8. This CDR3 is CASSVDRDISGYTF. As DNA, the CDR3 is TGTGCCAGCAGCGTTGACAGGGATATCAGTGGCTACACCTTC.

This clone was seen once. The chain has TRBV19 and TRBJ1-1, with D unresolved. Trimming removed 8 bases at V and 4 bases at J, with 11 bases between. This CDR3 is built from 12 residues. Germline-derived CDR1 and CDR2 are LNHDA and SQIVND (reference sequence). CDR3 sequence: CASGPYGTEAFF. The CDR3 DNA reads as TGTGCCAGTGGGCCATACGGCACTGAAGCTTTCTTT.

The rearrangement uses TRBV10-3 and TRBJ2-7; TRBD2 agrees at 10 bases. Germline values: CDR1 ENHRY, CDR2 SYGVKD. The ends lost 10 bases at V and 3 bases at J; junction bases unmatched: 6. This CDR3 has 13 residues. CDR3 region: CATSGREIYEQYF. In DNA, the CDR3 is TGTGCCACAAGCGGGAGGGAGATCTACGAGCAGTACTTC.

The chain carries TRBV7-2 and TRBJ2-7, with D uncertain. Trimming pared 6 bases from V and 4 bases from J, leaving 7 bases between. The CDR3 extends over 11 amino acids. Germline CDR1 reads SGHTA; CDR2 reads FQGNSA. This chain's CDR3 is CASRSGYEQYF. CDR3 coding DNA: TGTGCCAGCAGATCAGGTTACGAGCAGTACTTC.

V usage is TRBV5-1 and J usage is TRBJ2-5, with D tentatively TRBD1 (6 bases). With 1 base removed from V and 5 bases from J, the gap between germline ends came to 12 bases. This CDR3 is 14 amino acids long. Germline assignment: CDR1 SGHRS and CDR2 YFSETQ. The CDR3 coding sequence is TGCGCCAGCAGCTTGAATGGGGGCCCGGAGACCCAGTACTTC. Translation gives CASSLNGGPETQYF.

The CDR3: CASTRGKNTEAFF. CDR3 DNA sequence: TGTGCCAGCACGAGGGGTAAGAACACTGAAGCTTTCTTT. The genes are TRBV12-3 or TRBV12-4 and TRBJ1-1; TRBD1 is a possible D gene (5 bases). The germline V and J ends were trimmed by 7 bases and 1 base, with 10 bases remaining between them. This CDR3 contains 13 residues.

The CDR3 spells CARSLDLAVQTSTDTQYF. The CDR3 nucleotides read TGTGCCAGAAGCTTGGATTTAGCGGTACAGACTAGCACAGATACGCAGTATTTT. The chain links TRBV5-3 to TRBJ2-3; the D gene is possibly TRBD2 (6 bases). TRBV5-3 carries the ORF label, with uncertain function. V was clipped by 0 bases and J by 0 bases, with 17 bases between them. The CDR3 has 18 amino acids.